This TCR beta chain was sequenced in a study of shared clonotypes between healthy human individuals. As for the study in general: Per donor, three plates held CD4 naive cells, three held CD4 memory, two held CD8 naive and one held CD8 memory. Study observations and caveats: The generation probabilities recorded for non-shared clonotypes fell below those of clonotypes shared by all four donors.

Turning to this clone: Its antigen is not known.

Every subset's genomic DNA went evenly onto several immunoSEQ plates. This table comes from immunoSEQ multiplex PCR, and its TCRdb copy is limited to in-frame clones, with some not included. There are 2 million to 2.5 million clones in the sample; nearly 97% occur only once, and 0.13% lies in the top ten. Per germline, CDR1 MDHEN and CDR2 SYDVKM. The CDR3 covers 19 residues. The V end lost 8 bases, the J end lost 1 base, and 27 bases lay between the germline ends. CD4+ cell separation produced CD45RA+ naive and CD45RA-negative memory subsets. The sequence was obtained from a man in his late teens or twenties in good health. The rearrangement joins TRBV28 to TRBJ2-4; possibly TRBD1 for D (6 bases). Sequenced material: naive CD4+ T cells sorted from blood. Stated subset: CD45RA+ positively selected. The CDR3 sequence is CASQEYGQIITRAKNIQYF. CDR3 sequence (DNA): TGTGCCAGCCAGGAGTATGGACAGATAATCACAAGGGCCAAAAACATTCAGTACTTC. Complete variable domain (other parts from reference TRBV28 and TRBJ2-4): DVKVTQSSRYLVKRTGEKVFLECVQDMDHENMFWYRQDPGLGLRLIYFSYDVKMKEKGDIPEGYSVSREKKERFSLILESASTNQTSMYLCASQEYGQIITRAKNIQYFGAGTRLSVL.